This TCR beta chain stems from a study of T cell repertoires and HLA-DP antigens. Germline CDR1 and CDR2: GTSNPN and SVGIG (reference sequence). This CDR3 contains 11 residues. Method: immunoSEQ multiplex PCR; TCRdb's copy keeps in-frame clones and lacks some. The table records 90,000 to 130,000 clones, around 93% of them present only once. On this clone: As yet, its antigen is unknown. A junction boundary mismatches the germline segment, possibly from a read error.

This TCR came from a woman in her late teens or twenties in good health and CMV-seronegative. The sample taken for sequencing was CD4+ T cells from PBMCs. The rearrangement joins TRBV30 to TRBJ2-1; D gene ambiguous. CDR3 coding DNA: TGCGTGAGTGCCGGATACAATGAGCAGTTCTTC. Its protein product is CVSAGYNEQFF.